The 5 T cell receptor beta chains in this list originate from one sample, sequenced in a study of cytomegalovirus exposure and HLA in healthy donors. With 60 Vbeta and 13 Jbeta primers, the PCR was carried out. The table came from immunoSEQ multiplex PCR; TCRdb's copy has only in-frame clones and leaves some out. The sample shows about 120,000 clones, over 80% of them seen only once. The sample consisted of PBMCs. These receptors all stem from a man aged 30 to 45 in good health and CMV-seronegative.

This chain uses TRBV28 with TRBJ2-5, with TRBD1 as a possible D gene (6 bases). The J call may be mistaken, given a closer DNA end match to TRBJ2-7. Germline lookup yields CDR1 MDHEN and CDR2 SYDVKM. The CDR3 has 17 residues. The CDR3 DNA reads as TGTGCCAGCAGCCGCCGCTGGGGGAAGGACAGCTCCTACGAGCAGTACTTC. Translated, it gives CASSRRWGKDSSYEQYF.

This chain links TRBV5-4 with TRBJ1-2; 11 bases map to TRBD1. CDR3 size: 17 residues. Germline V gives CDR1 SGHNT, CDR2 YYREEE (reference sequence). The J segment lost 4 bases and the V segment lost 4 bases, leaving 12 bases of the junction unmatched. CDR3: CASSPGQGALRGYGYTF. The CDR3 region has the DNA TGTGCCAGCAGCCCAGGACAGGGGGCGCTGCGCGGCTATGGCTACACCTTC.

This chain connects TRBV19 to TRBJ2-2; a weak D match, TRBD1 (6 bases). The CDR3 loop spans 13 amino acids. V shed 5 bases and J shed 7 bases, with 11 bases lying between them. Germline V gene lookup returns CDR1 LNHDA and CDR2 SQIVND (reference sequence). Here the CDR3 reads CASSSQGGGELFF. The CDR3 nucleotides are TGTGCCAGTAGTTCACAGGGTGGCGGGGAGCTGTTTTTT.

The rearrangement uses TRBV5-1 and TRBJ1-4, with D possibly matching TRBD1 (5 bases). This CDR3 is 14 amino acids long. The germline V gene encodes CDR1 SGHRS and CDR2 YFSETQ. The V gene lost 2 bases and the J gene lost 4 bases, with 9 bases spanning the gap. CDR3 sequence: CASSFDRRNEKLFF. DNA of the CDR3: TGCGCCAGCAGCTTTGACAGACGTAATGAAAAACTGTTTTTT.

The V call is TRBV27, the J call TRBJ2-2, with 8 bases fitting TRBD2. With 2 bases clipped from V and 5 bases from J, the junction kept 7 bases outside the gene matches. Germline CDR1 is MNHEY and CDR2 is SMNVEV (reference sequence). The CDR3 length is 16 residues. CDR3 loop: CASSLLHGGGTGELFF. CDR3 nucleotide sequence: TGTGCCAGCAGTTTACTCCACGGGGGGGGAACCGGGGAGCTGTTTTTT.